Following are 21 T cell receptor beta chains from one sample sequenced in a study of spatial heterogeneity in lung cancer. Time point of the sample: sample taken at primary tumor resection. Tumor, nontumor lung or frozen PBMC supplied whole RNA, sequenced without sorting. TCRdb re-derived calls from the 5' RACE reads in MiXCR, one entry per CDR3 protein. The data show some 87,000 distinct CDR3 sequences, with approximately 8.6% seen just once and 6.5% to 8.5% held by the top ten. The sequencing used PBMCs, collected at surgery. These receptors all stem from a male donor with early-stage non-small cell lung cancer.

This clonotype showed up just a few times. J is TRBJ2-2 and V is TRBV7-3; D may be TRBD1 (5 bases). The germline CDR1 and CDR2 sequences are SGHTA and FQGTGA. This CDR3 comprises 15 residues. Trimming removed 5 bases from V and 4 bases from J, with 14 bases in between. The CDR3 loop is CASSPQGPGTGELFF. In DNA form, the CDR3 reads TGTGCCAGCAGCCCTCAGGGTCCGGGCACCGGGGAGCTGTTTTTT.

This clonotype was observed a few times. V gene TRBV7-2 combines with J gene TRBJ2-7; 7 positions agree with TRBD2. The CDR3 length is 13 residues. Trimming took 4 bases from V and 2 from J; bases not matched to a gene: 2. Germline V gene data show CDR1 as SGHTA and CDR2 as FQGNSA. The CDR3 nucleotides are TGTGCCAGCAGCTATGGGGGGGCCTACGAGCAGTACTTC. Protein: CASSYGGAYEQYF.

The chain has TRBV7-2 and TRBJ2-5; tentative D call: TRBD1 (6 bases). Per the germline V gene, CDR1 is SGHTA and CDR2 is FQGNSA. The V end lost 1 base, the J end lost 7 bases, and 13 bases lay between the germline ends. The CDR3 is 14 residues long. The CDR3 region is CASSLGRRGTTQYF. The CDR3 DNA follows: TGTGCCAGCAGCTTAGGACGCAGGGGTACGACCCAGTACTTC.

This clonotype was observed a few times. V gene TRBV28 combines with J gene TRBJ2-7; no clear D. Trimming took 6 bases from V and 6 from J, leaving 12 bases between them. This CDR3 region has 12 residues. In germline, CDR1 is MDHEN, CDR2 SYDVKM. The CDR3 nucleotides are TGTGCCAGCAGCTCCGCTCCGCCCGAGCAGTACTTC. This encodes CASSSAPPEQYF. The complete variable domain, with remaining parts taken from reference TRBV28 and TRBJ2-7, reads DVKVTQSSRYLVKRTGEKVFLECVQDMDHENMFWYRQDPGLGLRLIYFSYDVKMKEKGDIPEGYSVSREKKERFSLILESASTNQTSMYLCASSSAPPEQYFGPGTRLTVT.

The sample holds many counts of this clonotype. CDR3 region: CASSLLGEKLFF. The CDR3 DNA sequence: TGTGCCAGCAGTTTATTGGGGGAAAAACTGTTTTTT. This chain uses TRBV27 with TRBJ1-4, with D hard to call. Trimming shortened V by 1 base and J by 8 bases, and 5 bases separated the two germline ends. From germline, CDR1 is MNHEY and CDR2 SMNVEV (reference sequence). This CDR3 comprises 12 residues.

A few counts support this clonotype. The CDR3 region is CASSPRTSGYQETQYF. In DNA form, the CDR3 reads TGTGCCAGCAGCCCCAGGACTAGCGGTTATCAAGAGACCCAGTACTTC. The chain couples TRBV7-9 to TRBJ2-5; 10 bases are shared with TRBD2. Looked up from germline, CDR1 is SEHNR and CDR2 is FQNEAQ (reference sequence). CDR3 size: 16 residues. V dropped 5 bases and J dropped 2; count of bases not matched to a gene: 8.

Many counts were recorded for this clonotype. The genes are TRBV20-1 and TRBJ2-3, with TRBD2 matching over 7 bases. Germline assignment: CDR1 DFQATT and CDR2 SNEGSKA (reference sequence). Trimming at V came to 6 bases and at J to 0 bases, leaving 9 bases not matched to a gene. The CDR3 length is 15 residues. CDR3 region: CSALGLSLSTDTQYF. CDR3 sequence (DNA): TGCAGTGCCTTGGGACTATCCCTCAGCACAGATACGCAGTATTTT.

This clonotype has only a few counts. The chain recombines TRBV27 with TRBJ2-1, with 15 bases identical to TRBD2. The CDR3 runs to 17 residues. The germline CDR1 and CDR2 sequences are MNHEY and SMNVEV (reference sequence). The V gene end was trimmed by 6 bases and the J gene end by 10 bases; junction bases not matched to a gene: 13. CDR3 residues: CASSRGGTSGRSGEQFF. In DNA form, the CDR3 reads TGTGCCAGCAGCCGGGGGGGGACTAGCGGGAGGTCAGGAGAGCAGTTCTTC.

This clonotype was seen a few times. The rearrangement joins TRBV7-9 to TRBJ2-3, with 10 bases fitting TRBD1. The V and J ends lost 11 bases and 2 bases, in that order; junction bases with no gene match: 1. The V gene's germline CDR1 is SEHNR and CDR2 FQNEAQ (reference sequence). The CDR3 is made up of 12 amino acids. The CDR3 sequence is CAGQGVTDTQYF. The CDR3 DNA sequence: TGTGCCGGACAGGGGGTCACAGATACGCAGTATTTT.

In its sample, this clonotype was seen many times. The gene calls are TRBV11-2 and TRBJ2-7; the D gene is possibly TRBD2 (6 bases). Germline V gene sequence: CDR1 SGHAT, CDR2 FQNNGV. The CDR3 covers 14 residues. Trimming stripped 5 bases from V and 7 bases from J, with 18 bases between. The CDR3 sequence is CASSQLGGSLEQYF. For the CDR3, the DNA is TGTGCCAGCAGCCAGCTTGGGGGGTCTCTGGAGCAGTACTTC.

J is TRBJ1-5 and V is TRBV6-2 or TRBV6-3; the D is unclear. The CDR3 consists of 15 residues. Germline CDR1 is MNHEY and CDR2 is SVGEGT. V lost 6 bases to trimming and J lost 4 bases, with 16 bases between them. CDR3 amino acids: CASSPPGDWNQPQHF. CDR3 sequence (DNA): TGTGCCAGCAGCCCCCCCGGGGATTGGAATCAGCCCCAGCATTTT.

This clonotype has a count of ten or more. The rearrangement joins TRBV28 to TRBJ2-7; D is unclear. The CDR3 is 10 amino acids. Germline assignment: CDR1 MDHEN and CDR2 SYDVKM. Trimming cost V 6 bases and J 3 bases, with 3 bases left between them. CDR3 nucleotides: TGTGCCAGCAGCGACTACGAGCAGTACTTC. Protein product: CASSDYEQYF.

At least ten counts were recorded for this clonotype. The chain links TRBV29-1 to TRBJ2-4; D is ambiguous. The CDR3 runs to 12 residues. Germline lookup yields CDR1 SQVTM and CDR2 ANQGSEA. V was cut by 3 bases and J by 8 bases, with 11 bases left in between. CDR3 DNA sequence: TGCAGCGTTGACAGATGGGCAGACATTCAGTACTTC. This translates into CSVDRWADIQYF.

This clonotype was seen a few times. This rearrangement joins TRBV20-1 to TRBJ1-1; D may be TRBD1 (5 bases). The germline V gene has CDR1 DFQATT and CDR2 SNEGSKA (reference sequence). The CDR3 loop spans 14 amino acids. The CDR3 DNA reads TGCTCAAGCGGGACCCAAGGCAGAAACACTGAAGCTTTCTTT. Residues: CSSGTQGRNTEAFF.

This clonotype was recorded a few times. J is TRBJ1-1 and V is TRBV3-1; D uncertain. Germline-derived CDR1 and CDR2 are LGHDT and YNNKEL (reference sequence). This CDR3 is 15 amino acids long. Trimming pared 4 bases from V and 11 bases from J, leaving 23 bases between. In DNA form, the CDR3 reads TGTGCCAGCAGCCGCCGACCCAACCTCCGGAGCGAGGCTTTCTTT. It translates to CASSRRPNLRSEAFF.

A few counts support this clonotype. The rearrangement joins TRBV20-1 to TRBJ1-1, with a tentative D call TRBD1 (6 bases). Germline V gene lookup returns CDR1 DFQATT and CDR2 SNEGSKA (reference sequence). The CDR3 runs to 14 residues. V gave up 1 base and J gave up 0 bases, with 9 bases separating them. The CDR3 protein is CSARGQGMNTEAFF. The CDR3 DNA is TGCAGTGCTAGAGGCCAGGGGATGAACACTGAAGCTTTCTTT.

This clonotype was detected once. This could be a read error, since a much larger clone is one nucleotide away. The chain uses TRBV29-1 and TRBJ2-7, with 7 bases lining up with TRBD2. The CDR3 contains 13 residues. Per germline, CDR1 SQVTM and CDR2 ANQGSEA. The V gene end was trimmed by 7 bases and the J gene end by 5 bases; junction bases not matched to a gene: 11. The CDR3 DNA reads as TGCAGCGGTGAGCCTAGGGCGGGGGACGAGCAGTACTTC. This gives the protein CSGEPRAGDEQYF.

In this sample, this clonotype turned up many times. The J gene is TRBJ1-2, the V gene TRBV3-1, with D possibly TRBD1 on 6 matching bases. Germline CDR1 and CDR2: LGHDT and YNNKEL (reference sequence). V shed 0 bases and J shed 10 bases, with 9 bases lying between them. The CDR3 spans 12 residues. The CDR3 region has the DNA TGTGCCAGCAGCCAAGAGGGGGCGGACTACACCTTC. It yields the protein CASSQEGADYTF.

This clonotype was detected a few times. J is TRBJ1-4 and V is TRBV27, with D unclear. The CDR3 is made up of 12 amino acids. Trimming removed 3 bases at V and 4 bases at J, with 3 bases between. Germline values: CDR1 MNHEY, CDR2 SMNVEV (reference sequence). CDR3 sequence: CASSFLNEKLFF. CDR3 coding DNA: TGTGCCAGCAGTTTTCTTAATGAAAAACTGTTTTTT. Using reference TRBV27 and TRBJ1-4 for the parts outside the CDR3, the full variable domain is EAQVTQNPRYLITVTGKKLTVTCSQNMNHEYMSWYRQDPGLGLRQIYYSMNVEVTDKGDVPEGYKVSRKEKRNFPLILESPSPNQTSLYFCASSFLNEKLFFGSGTQLSVL.

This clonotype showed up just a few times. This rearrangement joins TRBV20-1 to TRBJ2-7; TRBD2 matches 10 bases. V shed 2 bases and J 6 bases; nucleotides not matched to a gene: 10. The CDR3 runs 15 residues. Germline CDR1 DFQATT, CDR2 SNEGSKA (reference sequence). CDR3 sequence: CSARPLAGGPIEQYF. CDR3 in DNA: TGCAGTGCTAGACCATTAGCGGGAGGCCCTATCGAGCAGTACTTC.

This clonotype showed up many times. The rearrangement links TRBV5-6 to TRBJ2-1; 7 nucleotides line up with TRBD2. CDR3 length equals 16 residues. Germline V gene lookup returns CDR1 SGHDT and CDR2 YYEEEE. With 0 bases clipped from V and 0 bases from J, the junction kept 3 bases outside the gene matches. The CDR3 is CASSLAGLGSYNEQFF. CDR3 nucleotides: TGTGCCAGCAGCTTGGCAGGACTAGGCTCCTACAATGAGCAGTTCTTC.